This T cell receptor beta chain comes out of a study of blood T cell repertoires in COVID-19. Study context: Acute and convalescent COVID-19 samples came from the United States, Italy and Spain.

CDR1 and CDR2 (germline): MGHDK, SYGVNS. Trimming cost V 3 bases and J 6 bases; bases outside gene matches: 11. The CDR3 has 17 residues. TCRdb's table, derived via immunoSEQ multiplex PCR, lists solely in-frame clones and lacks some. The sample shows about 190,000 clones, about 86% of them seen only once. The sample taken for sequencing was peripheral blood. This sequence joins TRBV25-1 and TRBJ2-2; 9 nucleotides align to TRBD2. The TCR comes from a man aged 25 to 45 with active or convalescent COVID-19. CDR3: CASSEQLAGLAAGELFF. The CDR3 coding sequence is TGTGCCAGCAGTGAGCAACTCGCGGGACTAGCAGCCGGGGAGCTGTTTTTT.